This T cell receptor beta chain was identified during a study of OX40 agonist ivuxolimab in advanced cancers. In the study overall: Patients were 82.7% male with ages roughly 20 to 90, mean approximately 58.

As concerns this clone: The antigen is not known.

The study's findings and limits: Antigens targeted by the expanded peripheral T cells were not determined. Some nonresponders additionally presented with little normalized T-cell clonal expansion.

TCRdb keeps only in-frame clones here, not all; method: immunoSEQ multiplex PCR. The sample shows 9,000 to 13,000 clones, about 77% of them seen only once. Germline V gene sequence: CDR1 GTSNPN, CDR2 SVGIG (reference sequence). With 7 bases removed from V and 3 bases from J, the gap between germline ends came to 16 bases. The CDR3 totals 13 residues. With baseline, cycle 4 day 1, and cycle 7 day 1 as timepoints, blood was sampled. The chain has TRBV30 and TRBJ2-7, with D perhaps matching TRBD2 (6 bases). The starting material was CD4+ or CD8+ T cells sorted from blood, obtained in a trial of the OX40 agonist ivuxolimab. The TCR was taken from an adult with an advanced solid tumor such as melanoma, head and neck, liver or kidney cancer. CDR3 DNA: TGTGCCTATGGGGACTTTTTAATCTACGAGCAGTACTTC. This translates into CAYGDFLIYEQYF.